This T cell receptor (beta chain) was sequenced in a study of cytomegalovirus exposure and HLA in healthy donors. Looking at the study overall: The Caucasian-associated ancestry cluster contained 81% of the approximately 430 genotyped donors. Broader study findings: Most observed TCR sequences were rare, whereas some public TCRs were detected in many donors. Association of about 17,000 TCR beta sequences with HLA alleles was found at 0.05 false discovery rate in a later analysis.

This clone was recorded a few times. As yet, its antigen is unknown. The CDR3 contains 17 residues. V gave up 0 bases and J gave up 3 bases; unmatched junction bases: 8. From germline, CDR1 is MGHRA and CDR2 YSYEKL. With 60 Vbeta and 13 Jbeta primers, the PCR was carried out. TCRdb's table, derived via immunoSEQ multiplex PCR, lists solely in-frame clones and lacks some. The sample yields around 200,000 clones, 74% seen once. This TCR was sampled from a woman in her twenties or thirties in good health and CMV-seropositive. V usage is TRBV4-1 and J usage is TRBJ2-5, with TRBD2 matching 9 bases. Sequencing was carried out using PBMCs. The CDR3 sequence: CASSQDGSASGEETQYF. CDR3 DNA: TGCGCCAGCAGCCAAGATGGGAGTGCTAGCGGGGAAGAGACCCAGTACTTC.